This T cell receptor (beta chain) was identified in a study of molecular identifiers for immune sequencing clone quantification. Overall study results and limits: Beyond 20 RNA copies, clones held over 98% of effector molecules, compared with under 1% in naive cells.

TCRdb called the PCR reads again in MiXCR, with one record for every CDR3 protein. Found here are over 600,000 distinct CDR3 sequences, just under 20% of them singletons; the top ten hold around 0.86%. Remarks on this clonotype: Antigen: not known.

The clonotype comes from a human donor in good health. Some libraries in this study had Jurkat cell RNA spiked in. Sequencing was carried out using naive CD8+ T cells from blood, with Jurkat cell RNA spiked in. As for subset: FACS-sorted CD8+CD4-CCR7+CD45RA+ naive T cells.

The CDR3 bases are TGTGCCACCGGAACGTGGGGACAAACTGGGGATACGCAGTATTTT. As protein: CATGTWGQTGDTQYF. This chain links TRBV27 with TRBJ2-3; D perhaps matches TRBD1 (6 bases). Between the trimmed V and J ends, which lost 10 bases and 6 bases, there was a span of 23 bases. This CDR3 region has 15 residues. Germline-derived CDR1 and CDR2 are MNHEY and SMNVEV (reference sequence).